This T cell receptor (beta chain) was observed in a study of blood T cell repertoires in COVID-19. In the study overall: Samples came from the United States, Italy and Spain, spanning acute and convalescent COVID-19. T cells, B-cell-depleted T cells, or PBMCs provided the cDNA or gDNA that served as material.

Original processing methods: It was from reference gene primer amplification that nucleated cell counts were estimated. Some clones are missing from TCRdb's copy, which holds only in-frame ones; the method was immunoSEQ multiplex PCR. V, J and clone size are taken as reported in that table, and D and trimming were inferred from the DNA itself. The sample has 300,000 to 400,000 clones, 70% to 90% seen once; the top ten hold over 2.5%. There are a few counts of this clone. The CDR3 is made up of 13 amino acids. Trimming left V 3 bases short and J 2 bases short, with 10 bases between. Looked up from germline, CDR1 is SQVTM and CDR2 is ANQGSEA.

The receptor was isolated from a human donor in a cohort sampled during active COVID-19. The chain carries TRBV29-1 and TRBJ1-2, with D perhaps TRBD1 (6 bases). The sample was peripheral blood. The CDR3 DNA sequence: TGCAGCGTTGACAGGGACACGAACTATGGCTACACCTTC. Translating gives CSVDRDTNYGYTF.